The 10 T cell receptor beta chains below all came from one sample that was sequenced in a study of shared clonotypes between healthy human individuals (dated by TCRdb to the early 2020s). The library was prepared using the immunoSEQ multiplex PCR assay. TCRdb stores this immuneACCESS table with in-frame sequences only. Part of the clones is absent; in the studies checked, under half of the shortfall reflects unresolved V genes, and no reason is known for the rest. This sample holds about 960,000 clones; less than 85% were observed only once. Around 1.4% of the sample comes from the top ten. Sequencing was carried out using memory CD4+ T cells sorted from blood. The cell subset or site label, as the study defines it: CD45RA-negative fraction. Source of these receptors: a man between 18 and 35 years old in good health.

The chain carries TRBV30 and TRBJ1-2; D unclear. Germline V lookup: CDR1 GTSNPN, CDR2 SVGIG (reference sequence). This CDR3 has 14 residues. The V end was cut by 0 bases, the J end by 6 bases, with 14 bases between. In DNA, the CDR3 is TGTGCCTGGAGTGTACAATCCGGATCCCATGGCTACACCTTC. Protein product: CAWSVQSGSHGYTF.

This clone was detected ten times or more. The chain couples TRBV6-4 to TRBJ2-3; 7 nucleotides align to TRBD2. CDR3 size: 14 residues. V was clipped by 3 bases and J by 4 bases; unmatched bases: 4. Germline V lookup: CDR1 MRHNA, CDR2 SNTAGT. The CDR3 coding sequence is TGTGCCAGCAGTGATAACGGGGGGTCAGATACGCAGTATTTT. Translation: CASSDNGGSDTQYF.

The genes are TRBV7-9 and TRBJ2-3, with 8 nucleotides matching TRBD1. Germline loops: CDR1 SEHNR, CDR2 FQNEAQ (reference sequence). The ends lost 2 bases at V and 1 base at J; junction bases unmatched: 5. This CDR3 comprises 16 residues. For the CDR3, the DNA is TGTGCCAGCAGCTTAAGCCCGGGACAGGGCACAGATACGCAGTATTTT. It is translated as CASSLSPGQGTDTQYF. Combining the CDR3 with reference TRBV7-9 and TRBJ2-3 gives the whole variable domain DTGVSQNPRHKITKRGQNVTFRCDPISEHNRLYWYRQTLGQGPEFLTYFQNEAQLEKSRLLSDRFSAERPKGSFSTLEIQRTEQGDSAMYLCASSLSPGQGTDTQYFGPGTRLTVL.

The chain links TRBV6-5 to TRBJ1-1; 7 nucleotides line up with TRBD1. J lost 5 bases, V lost 5 bases, and 5 bases had no gene match. Germline CDR1 reads MNHEY; CDR2 reads SVGAGI. The CDR3 is 13 amino acids. The CDR3 protein is CASSKGAGTEAFF. The CDR3 DNA reads TGTGCCAGCAGTAAGGGGGCTGGTACTGAAGCTTTCTTT.

This clone turned up a few times. This rearrangement joins TRBV30 to TRBJ1-1; D is possibly TRBD1 (6 bases). The V and J ends lost 6 bases and 4 bases respectively, with 21 bases between them. CDR1 and CDR2 (germline): GTSNPN, SVGIG (reference sequence). This CDR3 is 15 amino acids long. In nucleotides, the CDR3 is TGTGCCTGTCCTGGGCCCGGACAGCGATCCACTGAAGCTTTCTTT. Translation: CACPGPGQRSTEAFF.

This clone was seen a single time. V usage is TRBV14 and J usage is TRBJ2-1, with 10 bases that match TRBD2. This CDR3 has 17 residues. The V and J ends lost 4 bases and 2 bases, in that order; junction bases with no gene match: 8. Looked up from germline, CDR1 is SGHDN and CDR2 is FVKESK. The CDR3 here is CASSRNTLAGAYNEQFF. In DNA form, the CDR3 reads TGTGCCAGCAGCCGGAACACCCTAGCGGGGGCCTACAATGAGCAGTTCTTC.

The chain has TRBV11-2 and TRBJ2-5, with D tentatively TRBD1 or TRBD2 (5 bases each). The CDR3 runs 15 residues. Germline V gene lookup returns CDR1 SGHAT and CDR2 FQNNGV. Trimming cost V 1 base and J 4 bases, with 13 bases left between them. CDR3 sequence: CASSLAGMGPETQYF. CDR3 DNA sequence: TGTGCCAGCAGCTTAGCGGGCATGGGACCAGAGACCCAGTACTTC. The whole variable domain, remainder taken from reference TRBV11-2 and TRBJ2-5, is EAGVAQSPRYKIIEKRQSVAFWCNPISGHATLYWYQQILGQGPKLLIQFQNNGVVDDSQLPKDRFSAERLKGVDSTLKIQPAKLEDSAVYLCASSLAGMGPETQYFGPGTRLLVL.

J is TRBJ1-2 and V is TRBV5-1; the match to TRBD1 covers 10 bases. CDR1 and CDR2 from the germline V gene are SGHRS and YFSETQ. The CDR3 totals 14 residues. Trimming removed 4 bases from V and 7 bases from J; junction bases left unmatched: 7. DNA for the CDR3: TGCGCCAGCAGCCTCCGGACAGGGGGAGGTGGCTACACCTTC. It translates to CASSLRTGGGGYTF.

The chain combines TRBV6-6 with TRBJ2-7, with 8 nucleotides matching TRBD1. The CDR3 is 14 residues long. V trimming: 0 bases; J trimming: 3 bases; junction bases outside the gene matches: 1. Germline V gene sequence: CDR1 MNHNY, CDR2 SVGAGI (reference sequence). The CDR3 reads CASSYSGTGYEQYF. DNA of the CDR3: TGTGCCAGCAGTTACTCGGGGACAGGCTACGAGCAGTACTTC.

As for this clone: Other DNA sequences within the sample encode an identical CDR3. The rearrangement uses TRBV2 and TRBJ2-7; 10 nucleotides align to TRBD1. Germline V CDR1 and CDR2: SNHLY, FYNNEI. The V segment lost 5 bases and the J segment 5 bases; nucleotides outside the gene matches: 6. This CDR3 has 14 amino acids. For the CDR3, the DNA is TGTGCCAGCAGTCGGGACAGGGGCATCAACGAGCAGTACTTC. Its protein is CASSRDRGINEQYF. The full variable domain, in which reference TRBV2 and TRBJ2-7 provide the parts outside the CDR3, is EPEVTQTPSHQVTQMGQEVILRCVPISNHLYFYWYRQILGQKVEFLVSFYNNEISEKSEIFDDQFSVERPDGSNFTLKIRSTKLEDSAMYFCASSRDRGINEQYFGPGTRLTVT.